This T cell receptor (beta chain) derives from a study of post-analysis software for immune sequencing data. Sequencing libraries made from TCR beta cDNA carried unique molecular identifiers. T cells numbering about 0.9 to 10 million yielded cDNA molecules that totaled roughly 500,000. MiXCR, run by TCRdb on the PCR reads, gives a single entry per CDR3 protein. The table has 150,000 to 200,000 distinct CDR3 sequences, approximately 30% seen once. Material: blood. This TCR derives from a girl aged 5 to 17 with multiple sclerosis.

The CDR3, as DNA: TGTGCCAGCAGTTTATCGTCACCCGGGGAGCAGTTCTTC. Encoded protein: CASSLSSPGEQFF. The V gene is TRBV28, the J gene TRBJ2-1; no definite D call. Germline V gene data show CDR1 as MDHEN and CDR2 as SYDVKM. Trimming removed 1 base at V and 10 bases at J, with 11 bases between. The CDR3 loop spans 13 amino acids.